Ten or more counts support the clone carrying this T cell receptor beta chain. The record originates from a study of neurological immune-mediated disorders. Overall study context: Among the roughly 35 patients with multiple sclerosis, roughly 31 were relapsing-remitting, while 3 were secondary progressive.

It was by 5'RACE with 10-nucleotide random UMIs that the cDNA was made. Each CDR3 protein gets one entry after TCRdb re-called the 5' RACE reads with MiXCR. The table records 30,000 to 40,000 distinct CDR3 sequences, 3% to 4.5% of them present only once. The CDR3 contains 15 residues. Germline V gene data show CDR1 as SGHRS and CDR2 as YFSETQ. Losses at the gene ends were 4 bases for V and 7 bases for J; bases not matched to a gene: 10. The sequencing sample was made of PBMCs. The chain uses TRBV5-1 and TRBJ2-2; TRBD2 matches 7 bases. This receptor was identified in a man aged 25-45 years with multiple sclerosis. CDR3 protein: CASSAVTSRVGELFF. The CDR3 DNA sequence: TGCGCCAGCAGCGCCGTGACTAGCCGGGTCGGGGAGCTGTTTTTT.